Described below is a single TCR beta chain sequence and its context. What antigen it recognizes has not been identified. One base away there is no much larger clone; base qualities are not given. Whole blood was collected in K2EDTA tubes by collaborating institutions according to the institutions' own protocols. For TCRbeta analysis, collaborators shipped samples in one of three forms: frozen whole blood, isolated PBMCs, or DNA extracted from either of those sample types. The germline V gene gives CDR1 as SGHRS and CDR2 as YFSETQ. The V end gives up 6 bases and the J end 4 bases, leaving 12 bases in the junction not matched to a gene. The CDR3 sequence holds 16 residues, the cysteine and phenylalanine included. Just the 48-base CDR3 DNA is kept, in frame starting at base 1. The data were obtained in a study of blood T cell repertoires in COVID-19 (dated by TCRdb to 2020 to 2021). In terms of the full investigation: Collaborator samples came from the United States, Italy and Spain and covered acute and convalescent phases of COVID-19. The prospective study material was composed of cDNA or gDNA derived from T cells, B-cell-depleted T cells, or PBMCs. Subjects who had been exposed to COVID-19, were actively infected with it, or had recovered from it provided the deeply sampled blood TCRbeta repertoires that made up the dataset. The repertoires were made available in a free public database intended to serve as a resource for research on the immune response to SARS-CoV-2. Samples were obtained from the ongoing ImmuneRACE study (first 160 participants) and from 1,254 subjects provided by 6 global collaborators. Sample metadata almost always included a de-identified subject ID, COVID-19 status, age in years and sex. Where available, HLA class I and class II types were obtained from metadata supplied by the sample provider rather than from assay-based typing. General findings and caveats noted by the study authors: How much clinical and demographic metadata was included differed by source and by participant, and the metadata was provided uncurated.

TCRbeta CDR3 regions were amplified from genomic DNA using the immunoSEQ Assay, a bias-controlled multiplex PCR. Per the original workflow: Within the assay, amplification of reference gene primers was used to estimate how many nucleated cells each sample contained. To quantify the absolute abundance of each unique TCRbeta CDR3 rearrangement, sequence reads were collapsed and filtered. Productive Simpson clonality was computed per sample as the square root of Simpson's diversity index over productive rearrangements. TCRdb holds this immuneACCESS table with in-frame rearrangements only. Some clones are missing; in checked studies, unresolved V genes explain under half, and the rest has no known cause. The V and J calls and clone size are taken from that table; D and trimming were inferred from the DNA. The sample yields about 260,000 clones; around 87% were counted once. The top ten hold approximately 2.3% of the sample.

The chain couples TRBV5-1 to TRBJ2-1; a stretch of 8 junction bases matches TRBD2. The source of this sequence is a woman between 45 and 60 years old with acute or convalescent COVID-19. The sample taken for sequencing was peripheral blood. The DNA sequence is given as TGCGCCAGCACCCCAGTGAGCGGGGGAAGTTACAATGAGCAGTTCTTC. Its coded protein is CASTPVSGGSYNEQFF. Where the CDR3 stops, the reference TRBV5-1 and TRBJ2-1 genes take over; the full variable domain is KAGVTQTPRYLIKTRGQQVTLSCSPISGHRSVSWYQQTPGQGLQFLFEYFSETQRNKGNFPGRFSGRQFSNSRSEMNVSTLELGDSALYLCASTPVSGGSYNEQFFGPGTRLTVL.